This T cell receptor beta chain came from a study of blood T cell repertoires in COVID-19. In the study overall: From T cells, B-cell-depleted T cells, or PBMCs came the material, which was cDNA or gDNA.

Participants had their cohort set by participant-reported clinical history. V was pared by 5 bases and J by 9 bases, with 8 bases of the junction left unmatched. Germline V gives CDR1 SGHTA, CDR2 FQGTGA. The CDR3 consists of 16 residues. As processed by the authors: Amplifying reference gene primers gave estimates of nucleated cell counts. Measured with immunoSEQ multiplex PCR; TCRdb has only the in-frame clones, and not every one. Clonal size and the V and J genes are those of that table, whereas D and trimming came from the DNA. The data contain about 200,000 clones, approximately 86% of them singletons.

Sample: PBMCs or T cells enriched from blood (not recorded which). The TCR sequence derives from a woman in her 40s with acute COVID-19. The chain recombines TRBV7-3 with TRBJ2-1; 15 bases match TRBD2. The CDR3 region is CASSMGLAGGMVEQFF. The CDR3 coding sequence is TGTGCCAGCAGCATGGGACTAGCGGGAGGTATGGTTGAGCAGTTCTTC.